These T cell receptor beta chains were read from a single sample in a study of cytomegalovirus exposure and HLA in healthy donors. Sequenced by immunoSEQ multiplex PCR; TCRdb stores in-frame clones only, minus some. The sample has some 120,000 clones, over 6.5% seen once. Sequencing was done on a sample of PBMCs. All receptors derive from a woman aged 40-49 years in good health and CMV-seropositive. CDR3s include the opening cysteine and the closing phenylalanine or tryptophan. A D gene is named only where the DNA matches it firmly. Not all rows give a size; the values are once, few, many and, for expanded clones, a class.

TRBJ1-1,-,TRBD1,TRBV29-1,CSVERTGGEEAFF,TGCAGCGTTGAGAGGACAGGGGGCGAGGAAGCTTTCTTT
TRBJ1-5,few,-,TRBV6-1,CASSEAKPYQPQHF,TGTGCCAGCAGTGAAGCAAAGCCCTATCAGCCCCAGCATTTT
TRBJ2-2,-,-,TRBV7-2,CARARTTGTLNTGELFF,TGTGCCAGGGCCCGCACGACCGGGACATTGAACACCGGGGAGCTGTTTTTT
TRBJ1-1,-,TRBD1,TRBV18,CASSPPTGSLNTEAFF,TGTGCCAGCTCACCACCGACAGGGAGCCTGAACACTGAAGCTTTCTTT
TRBJ2-7,few,-,TRBV5-1,CASSSQGGPYEQYF,TGCGCCAGCAGCTCGCAGGGGGGCCCCTACGAGCAGTACTTC
TRBJ2-7,few,TRBD2,TRBV5-1,CASSAGLAGAYEQYF,TGCGCCAGCAGCGCCGGACTAGCGGGGGCCTACGAGCAGTACTTC
TRBJ2-1,few,TRBD2,TRBV7-6,CASSLVRSSGYNEQFF,TGTGCCAGCAGCTTAGTTAGGTCTAGCGGATACAATGAGCAGTTCTTC
TRBJ1-1,few,-,TRBV6-1,CASSALRDVGDGTEAFF,TGTGCCAGCAGTGCTCTCAGGGATGTCGGTGACGGCACTGAAGCTTTCTTT
TRBJ2-7,-,TRBD2,TRBV28,CASRIYSGGYRGEQYF,TGTGCCAGCAGGATATACAGCGGGGGCTATAGAGGGGAGCAGTACTTC
TRBJ1-1,few,TRBD1,TRBV29-1,CSGTGASEAFF,TGCAGCGGAACAGGGGCTAGTGAAGCTTTCTTT
TRBJ1-2,-,-,TRBV28,CASRSSNYGYTF,TGTGCCAGCAGGTCCAGTAACTATGGCTACACCTTC
TRBJ1-1,-,-,TRBV12-5,CASGLMANTEAFF,TGTGCTAGTGGTTTGATGGCGAACACTGAAGCTTTCTTT
TRBJ1-2,-,-,TRBV6-6,CASSYTGPLYGYTF,TGTGCCAGCAGTTACACAGGACCGCTCTATGGCTACACCTTC
TRBJ2-3,-,-,TRBV30,CAWSRWGRTDTQYF,TGTGCCTGGAGTAGGTGGGGGCGCACAGATACGCAGTATTTT
TRBJ2-3,few,-,TRBV15,CATSRDSAGTSTDTQYF,TGTGCCACCAGCAGAGATTCGGCGGGGACTAGCACAGATACGCAGTATTTT
TRBJ1-1,-,-,TRBV20-1,CSVEGDTEAFF,TGCAGTGTTGAAGGGGACACTGAAGCTTTCTTT
TRBJ2-3,-,TRBD1,TRBV5-1,CASSFGTGGGRDTQYF,TGCGCCAGCAGCTTTGGAACAGGGGGAGGAAGAGATACGCAGTATTTT
TRBJ2-1,few,-,TRBV30,CAWSAGLYNEQFF,TGTGCCTGGAGTGCTGGACTCTACAATGAGCAGTTCTTC
TRBJ1-5,-,-,TRBV19,CASSTDRPNQPQHF,TGTGCCAGTTCGACTGACAGGCCCAATCAGCCCCAGCATTTT
TRBJ1-1,few,-,TRBV2,CASSETDRDTEAFF,TGTGCCAGCAGTGAAACGGACAGAGACACTGAAGCTTTCTTT
TRBJ2-3,-,TRBD2,TRBV5-1,CASSLGDRASGNTDTQYF,TGCGCCAGCAGCTTGGGTGACAGGGCTAGCGGGAACACAGATACGCAGTATTTT
TRBJ1-1,few,TRBD1,TRBV5-1,CASSPTGGLTEAFF,TGCGCCAGCAGCCCGACAGGGGGTCTCACTGAAGCTTTCTTT
TRBJ1-2,few,-,TRBV5-5,CASSLRLQSRFYGYTF,TGTGCCAGCAGCCTTCGCCTCCAGTCCCGATTCTATGGCTACACCTTC
TRBJ1-2,-,TRBD1,TRBV10-3,CAISSRGDSARF,TGTGCCATCAGTTCACGAGGGGACAGTGCTCGCTTC
TRBJ2-1,-,TRBD2,TRBV27,CASTRSAGGYNEQFF,TGCGCCAGCACCCGATCGGCGGGGGGGTACAATGAGCAGTTCTTC
TRBJ1-2,-,TRBD1,TRBV7-3,CASSYGQGQGYGYTF,TGTGCCAGCAGCTACGGACAGGGGCAGGGGTATGGCTACACCTTC